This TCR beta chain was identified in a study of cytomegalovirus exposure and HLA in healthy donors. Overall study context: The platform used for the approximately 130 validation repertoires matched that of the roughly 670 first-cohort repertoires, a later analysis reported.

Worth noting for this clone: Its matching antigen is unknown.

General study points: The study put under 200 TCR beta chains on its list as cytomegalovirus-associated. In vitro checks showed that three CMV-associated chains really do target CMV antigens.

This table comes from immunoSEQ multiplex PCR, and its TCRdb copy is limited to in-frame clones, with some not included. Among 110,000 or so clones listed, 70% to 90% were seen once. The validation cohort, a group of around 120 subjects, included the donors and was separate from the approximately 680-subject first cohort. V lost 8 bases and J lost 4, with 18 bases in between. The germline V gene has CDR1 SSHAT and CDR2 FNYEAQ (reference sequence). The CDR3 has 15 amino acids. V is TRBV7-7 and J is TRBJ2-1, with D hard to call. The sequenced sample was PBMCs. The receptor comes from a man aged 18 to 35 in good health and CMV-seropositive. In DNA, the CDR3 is TGTGCCAGCTCCATGGGCATCGATCGTTACAATGAGCAGTTCTTC. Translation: CASSMGIDRYNEQFF.